The source of this T cell receptor beta chain is a study of blood T cells in healthy people across ages. The authors ran a second PCR of roughly 6 to 12 cycles using a sample-barcoded 5' primer and a J-beta primer mix. From the 5' RACE reads, TCRdb called clonotypes with MiXCR, one entry per CDR3 protein. The sample carries roughly 1 million distinct CDR3 sequences, under 30% recorded once. V gave up 5 bases and J gave up 11 bases; unmatched junction bases: 7. The CDR3 has 15 residues. Germline lookup yields CDR1 SEHNR and CDR2 FQNEAQ (reference sequence). Separately, the same data were catalogued under a study of T cells of mothers and their children.

Sample: blood. The J gene is TRBJ2-1, the V gene TRBV7-9, with 15 bases aligning to TRBD2. The TCR was taken from a girl aged 2 to 9 in good health. CDR3 nucleotide sequence: TGTGCCAGCAGCGGACTAGCGGGGGGGCCGATTAAGCAGTTCTTC. It encodes CASSGLAGGPIKQFF.